This TCR beta chain was sequenced during a study of cytomegalovirus exposure and HLA in healthy donors. Study-wide context: Researchers previously reported finding more than 100 million unique TCR beta sequences from about 179 million T cells.

PCR was performed using 60 Vbeta and 13 Jbeta primers. Some clones are missing from TCRdb's copy, which holds only in-frame ones; the method was immunoSEQ multiplex PCR. The sample contains 150,000 to 170,000 clones, 70% to 80% of which appear only once. Sequenced sample: PBMCs. This TCR was recovered from a man aged 25-45 years in good health and CMV-seropositive.

CDR3 amino acids: CASSPFYNEQFF. CDR3 bases: TGTGCCAGCAGCCCGTTCTACAATGAGCAGTTCTTC. The chain recombines TRBV6-6 with TRBJ2-1; no reliable D call. V lost 6 bases, J lost 3 bases, and 6 bases lay in between. The CDR3 spans 12 residues. Germline V lookup: CDR1 MNHNY, CDR2 SVGAGI (reference sequence).